The present TCR beta chain was sequenced within a study of T cells in Graves' hyperthyroidism and ophthalmopathy (dated by TCRdb to between 2017 and 2020). Concerning the study at large: Peripheral blood samples were taken at the time of initial diagnosis, prior to any treatment. To identify distinguishing TCR V-J signatures, a discovery cohort of around 98 patients was used, comprising 40 to 45 with Graves' ophthalmopathy and 57 with stable Graves' hyperthyroidism. Prospective prediction of ophthalmopathy was tested in an independent validation cohort consisting of about 19 hyperthyroidism patients and some 17 patients who later progressed to ophthalmopathy. The 100 or so discovery patients were divided at random into training and test sets in a 7:3 ratio. In about 6 Graves' hyperthyroidism patients, the study also compared T-cell repertoires from thyroid tissue with T-cell repertoires from blood. Once sampling was done, hyperthyroidism patients were given methimazole at a starting dose of 30 mg daily, whereas ophthalmopathy patients were given high-dose intravenous methylprednisolone. The paper reports TCR Vbeta CDR3 sequencing of some 140 peripheral blood samples: 40 or so ophthalmopathy, under 80 hyperthyroidism and approximately 17 progressor patients.

Trimming at the junction amounts to 5 bases on V and 0 bases on J, and the germline ends lie 8 bases apart. From the cysteine up to the phenylalanine, the CDR3 has a length of 14 residues. Here the CDR3 DNA is all that survives: 42 bases in frame from base 1. The germline V gene (reference sequence) provides CDR1 LNHDA and CDR2 SQIVND. Amplification of TCR beta CDR3 regions was carried out from RNA transcripts. The TCR CDR3 was subjected to a first round of RT-PCR using the HTBI primer set and the Qiagen OneStep RT-PCR kit. Libraries were constructed in a second round of multiplex PCR, after which size selection and purification were performed. Paired-end sequencing of the libraries was performed with 100 bp reads on an Illumina HiSeq2000. On the authors' methods: SOAPnuke was used to process the raw data, removing reads that contained adapters or uncalled bases, had a mean Phred below 15, or lacked an exact match to the constant primer or identifier. COPE v1.2.5 was used to merge high-quality paired reads, and clonotypes were defined as unique nucleotide sequences. MiTCR v1.1 was used to align the clonotypes against IMGT TRBV, TRBD and TRBJ reference segments. The analysis included only V-J combinations with a frequency above 0.0001, which together covered 99% to 99.2% of the repertoires. The TCS score was defined as F50 (clonal expansion) divided by E x V (chaos), with BLOSUM62-based TCRdist calculated between CDR3 peptides within each V-J. Welch's t-statistics and random forest reduced 514 V-J features to 10 to 15, which were used in a naive Bayes classifier (R e1071). The Morisita-Horn index was used to measure how similar the thyroid and blood repertoires were. TCRdb reworked the public reads: Q25 trimming with fastp, MiXCR clone assembly, productive beta chains retained. For every CDR3 protein sequence, its rows merge into one entry that carries the most common genes and DNA. The V and J calls reflect TCRdb's pipeline rather than the authors' work. The sample records about 680,000 distinct CDR3 sequences, over 35% of which are singletons. The top ten constitute approximately 31% of the sample.

Stable Graves' hyperthyroidism was defined as the absence of progression to ophthalmopathy over 18 months of follow-up. Hyperthyroidism patients were newly diagnosed, with disease duration under 2 months, and aged 18 to 65 years. Patients with uncontrolled infections, other autoimmune diseases, pregnancy or lactation were excluded. Diagnoses were based on clinical symptoms, serum thyroxine and TRAb, thyroid ultrasound and orbital computed tomography. PBMCs were isolated from about 10 ml of fresh peripheral blood by Ficoll-Paque density gradient centrifugation. Total RNA was extracted using Trizol reagent, and RNA quality was assessed on an Agilent 2100 Bioanalyzer. This clonotype was seen many times. Its antigen specificity is not known. No base qualities exist here, and no much larger clone lies one base off it. Study-wide conclusions, independent of this receptor: A 13 V-J signature model separated ophthalmopathy from stable hyperthyroidism, with about 88% sensitivity and roughly 84% specificity in cross-validation and 80%/75% in testing. In validation, progression to ophthalmopathy was predicted by the model with roughly 71% sensitivity and 72% to 85% specificity, a median of 6.5 months before onset. No statistical method was used to fix the sample size in advance, and group allocation was not hidden from the investigators. Blood samples also contained most of the expanded thyroid clonotypes (frequency above 0.001), which suggests that blood repertoires may reflect thyroid immune responses.

The chain employs TRBV19 and TRBJ1-5, with no reliable assignment of the D segment. The sequenced sample was blood. This receptor was taken from a woman aged 40 to 55 with Graves' hyperthyroidism. In nucleotide form, the sequence is TGTGCCAGTAGTGGTGTCGGTAGCAATCAGCCCCAGCATTTT. Its protein reads: CASSGVGSNQPQHF. With all but the CDR3 taken from the reference TRBV19 and TRBJ1-5 genes, the full variable domain is: DGGITQSPKYLFRKEGQNVTLSCEQNLNHDAMYWYRQDPGQGLRLIYYSQIVNDFQKGDIAEGYSVSREKKESFPLTVTSAQKNPTAFYLCASSGVGSNQPQHFGDGTRLSIL.